The present T cell receptor beta chain was sequenced within a study of shared clonotypes between healthy human individuals. About the study: Donors consisted of a couple of women and three men between 18 and 49. Study-level results: Having only a few donors restricted how much genetic and exposure-history diversity was captured.

The healthy adult donors were HIV-negative and reported no recent acute infections or vaccinations. Points on this clone: The antigen remains undetermined.

The study ran the assay at deep level. Sequencing was performed with immunoSEQ multiplex PCR; in TCRdb, only in-frame clones are kept and a portion is missing. This sample yields 2,100,000 or so clones, of which almost 96% are seen a single time; 0.1% to 0.15% belongs to the top ten. The clonotype was recovered from a man younger than 35 in good health. Input material: naive CD4+ T cells sorted from blood. Subset meaning: CD45RA+ positively selected.

The CDR3, as DNA: TGTGCCAGCAGCTTGCCAGATGGGCCCCTCCACTTT. Its protein product is CASSLPDGPLHF. The V call is TRBV5-4, the J call TRBJ1-6; D call uncertain. Trimming removed 1 base from V and 13 bases from J, with 9 bases in between. This CDR3 has 12 residues. Germline lookup yields CDR1 SGHNT and CDR2 YYREEE (reference sequence). The full variable domain, with the rest looked up from reference TRBV5-4 and TRBJ1-6, is ETGVTQSPTHLIKTRGQQVTLRCSSQSGHNTVSWYQQALGQGPQFIFQYYREEENGRGNFPPRFSGLQFPNYSSELNVNALELDDSALYLCASSLPDGPLHFGNGTRLTVT.